A single sample is the source of the 32 T cell receptor beta chains below, sequenced in a study of blood T cell repertoires in COVID-19. Sequencing used immunoSEQ multiplex PCR; TCRdb keeps in-frame clones, though not all of them. The sample yields roughly 260,000 clones, about 87% seen once. The sample consisted of peripheral blood. These TCRs come from a woman aged 50 to 65 with acute or convalescent COVID-19.

This sequence joins TRBV24-1 and TRBJ2-1; 7 bases are shared with TRBD2. J lost 4 bases, V lost 6 bases, and 14 bases had no gene match. Germline CDR1 KGHDR, CDR2 SFDVKD. This CDR3 spans 17 amino acids. In DNA form, the CDR3 reads TGTGCCACCAGTTCTCATGCGGCGGGAGATGAGTACAATGAGCAGTTCTTC. Protein product: CATSSHAAGDEYNEQFF.

The V gene is TRBV27, the J gene TRBJ2-3; possibly TRBD2 for D (5 bases). V was cut by 3 bases and J by 11 bases, with 15 bases left in between. CDR3 length equals 13 residues. Germline V gene data show CDR1 as MNHEY and CDR2 as SMNVEV (reference sequence). DNA for the CDR3: TGTGCCAGCAGTTTTGGACTTTCCCCGTGGCAGTATTTT. Its protein product is CASSFGLSPWQYF.

The chain links TRBV4-2 to TRBJ2-7, with TRBD2 identical over 11 bases. The V gene's germline CDR1 is LGHNA and CDR2 YNFKEQ. This CDR3 comprises 17 residues. With 0 bases clipped from V and 3 bases from J, the junction kept 7 bases outside the gene matches. Written as DNA, the CDR3 is TGTGCCAGCAGCCAAGAATTAGCGGGAGGGCACCTCTACGAGCAGTACTTC. It yields the protein CASSQELAGGHLYEQYF.

The rearrangement links TRBV7-9 to TRBJ2-3; no reliable D call. The CDR3 totals 16 residues. Germline V gives CDR1 SEHNR, CDR2 FQNEAQ (reference sequence). Between the trimmed V and J ends, which lost 1 base and 0 bases, there was a span of 11 bases. CDR3 nucleotide sequence: TGTGCCAGCAGCTTAGTTGTCACATCTAGCACAGATACGCAGTATTTT. The encoded protein is CASSLVVTSSTDTQYF. Full variable domain (remainder filled in from reference TRBV7-9 and TRBJ2-3): DTGVSQNPRHKITKRGQNVTFRCDPISEHNRLYWYRQTLGQGPEFLTYFQNEAQLEKSRLLSDRFSAERPKGSFSTLEIQRTEQGDSAMYLCASSLVVTSSTDTQYFGPGTRLTVL.

V is TRBV7-3 and J is TRBJ2-1; 8 bases align to TRBD1. Germline CDR1 and CDR2: SGHTA and FQGTGA. V gave up 7 bases and J gave up 0 bases; unmatched junction bases: 11. CDR3 size: 17 residues. CDR3 bases: TGTGCCAGCATCCATACTTCCGGGACAGGCTCCTACAATGAGCAGTTCTTC. Its translation: CASIHTSGTGSYNEQFF.

In its sample, this clone was seen once. The J gene is TRBJ2-1, the V gene TRBV27; 9 nucleotides agree with TRBD1. The ends lost 5 bases at V and 7 bases at J; junction bases unmatched: 9. Germline V gene sequence: CDR1 MNHEY, CDR2 SMNVEV (reference sequence). This CDR3 is 15 amino acids long. CDR3 nucleotide sequence: TGTGCCAGCAGTCAAACAGGGGGCAAGGGGAATGAGCAGTTCTTC. The encoded protein is CASSQTGGKGNEQFF.

The chain carries TRBV4-3 and TRBJ2-4; 10 bases line up with TRBD2. The CDR3 runs 17 residues. Trimming took 1 base from V and 1 from J; bases not matched to a gene: 4. The V gene's germline CDR1 is LGHNA and CDR2 YSLEER. The CDR3 DNA reads TGCGCCAGCAGCCAAGGAGGACTAGCGGTCGCCAAAAACATTCAGTACTTC. This sequence encodes CASSQGGLAVAKNIQYF.

This chain connects TRBV7-3 to TRBJ2-5, with 7 bases aligning to TRBD1. The germline CDR1 and CDR2 sequences are SGHTA and FQGTGA. The CDR3 loop spans 13 amino acids. Trimming at V came to 5 bases and at J to 3 bases, leaving 3 bases not matched to a gene. CDR3 in amino acids: CASSKGTEETQYF. The CDR3 DNA reads as TGTGCCAGCAGCAAGGGGACAGAAGAGACCCAGTACTTC. Full variable domain (missing parts from reference TRBV7-3 and TRBJ2-5): GAGVSQTPSNKVTEKGKYVELRCDPISGHTALYWYRQSLGQGPEFLIYFQGTGAADDSGLPNDRFFAVRPEGSVSTLKIQRTERGDSAVYLCASSKGTEETQYFGPGTRLLVL.

The chain links TRBV14 to TRBJ2-6; TRBD1 aligns across 7 bases. This CDR3 is 18 amino acids long. V lost 4 bases and J lost 4; bases outside the gene matches: 13. CDR1 is SGHDN, CDR2 FVKESK, per germline. The CDR3: CASSPWTGRSSGANVLTF. CDR3 DNA sequence: TGTGCCAGCAGCCCCTGGACAGGTAGGTCCTCCGGGGCCAACGTCCTGACTTTC.

The chain has TRBV6-1 and TRBJ2-5; tentatively, D is TRBD2 (6 bases). V lost 2 bases and J 1 base, leaving 8 bases between the germline ends. Per the germline V gene, CDR1 is MNHNS and CDR2 is SASEGT. CDR3 length: 14 residues. This chain's CDR3 is CASSEIGGQETQYF. CDR3 nucleotide sequence: TGTGCCAGCAGTGAAATCGGGGGCCAAGAGACCCAGTACTTC.

This clone came up a few times. The rearrangement uses TRBV7-9 and TRBJ2-7; D is possibly TRBD2 (6 bases). CDR1 and CDR2 (germline): SEHNR, FQNEAQ (reference sequence). The CDR3 is made up of 16 amino acids. Deletions cut 5 bases from V and 2 bases from J, with 19 bases between. The CDR3 reads CASSGLARSNTYEQYF. For the CDR3, the DNA is TGTGCCAGCAGCGGGCTAGCGAGATCCAATACCTACGAGCAGTACTTC.

The rearrangement joins TRBV7-9 to TRBJ1-1, with D possibly being TRBD1 (5 bases). CDR3 length: 13 residues. Germline CDR1 and CDR2: SEHNR and FQNEAQ (reference sequence). Trimming took off 8 bases at V and 10 bases at J, with 20 bases between the two ends. The CDR3 DNA reads TGTGCCAGCCTAGTAGGGGAAGGGTCGGTAGCTTTCTTT. Residues: CASLVGEGSVAFF. Filled out from reference TRBV7-9 and TRBJ1-1, the complete variable domain reads DTGVSQNPRHKITKRGQNVTFRCDPISEHNRLYWYRQTLGQGPEFLTYFQNEAQLEKSRLLSDRFSAERPKGSFSTLEIQRTEQGDSAMYLCASLVGEGSVAFFGQGTRLTVV.

The genes are TRBV28 and TRBJ2-3; 9 positions match TRBD2. The germline V gene has CDR1 MDHEN and CDR2 SYDVKM. V was pared by 3 bases and J by 6 bases, with 10 bases of the junction left unmatched. The CDR3 contains 16 residues. CDR3 sequence reads: CASSFVAAGGRDTQYF. The CDR3 nucleotides are TGTGCCAGCAGTTTTGTGGCAGCGGGAGGTAGGGATACGCAGTATTTT.

This sequence joins TRBV14 and TRBJ1-4, with 9 bases aligning to TRBD1. The CDR3 is 14 residues long. Germline loops: CDR1 SGHDN, CDR2 FVKESK. The V gene end was trimmed by 4 bases and the J gene end by 7 bases; junction bases not matched to a gene: 4. The CDR3 protein is CASSRGQGGEKLFF. As DNA, the CDR3 is TGTGCCAGCAGCCGGGGACAGGGCGGTGAAAAACTGTTTTTT.

This chain uses TRBV7-8 with TRBJ2-4, with D uncertain. The CDR3 has 14 residues. Trimming shortened V by 2 bases and J by 1 base, and 6 bases separated the two germline ends. CDR1 is SGHVS, CDR2 FQNEAQ, per germline. The CDR3 sequence is CASSLNEAKNIQYF. Written as DNA, the CDR3 is TGTGCCAGCAGCTTAAACGAGGCCAAAAACATTCAGTACTTC.

The rearrangement links TRBV10-3 to TRBJ2-1; maybe TRBD2 (6 bases). V was shortened by 4 bases and J by 6 bases, with 16 bases between the two germline ends. Germline V gene sequence: CDR1 ENHRY, CDR2 SYGVKD. This CDR3 is 15 amino acids long. CDR3 DNA: TGTGCCATCAGTGGGCCGGGGGTCCCGCCCAATGAGCAGTTCTTC. Its translation: CAISGPGVPPNEQFF.

The chain employs TRBV2 and TRBJ2-3; D perhaps matches TRBD2 (6 bases). Looked up from germline, CDR1 is SNHLY and CDR2 is FYNNEI. The CDR3 consists of 16 residues. Between the trimmed V and J ends, which lost 5 bases and 11 bases, there was a span of 26 bases. The CDR3: CASSRPGLPQTERQYF. The DNA for the CDR3 is TGTGCCAGCAGTAGGCCGGGACTGCCGCAGACGGAAAGGCAGTATTTT.

The rearrangement joins TRBV7-3 to TRBJ2-7; 9 bases align to TRBD1. There are 14 residues in the CDR3. Germline loops: CDR1 SGHTA, CDR2 FQGTGA. The J segment lost 5 bases and the V segment lost 5 bases, leaving 7 bases of the junction unmatched. The CDR3 bases are TGTGCCAGCAGCGCGGGACAGGGCGGCCACGAGCAGTACTTC. Translated, it gives CASSAGQGGHEQYF. The whole variable domain, filled in from reference TRBV7-3 and TRBJ2-7, reads GAGVSQTPSNKVTEKGKYVELRCDPISGHTALYWYRQSLGQGPEFLIYFQGTGAADDSGLPNDRFFAVRPEGSVSTLKIQRTERGDSAVYLCASSAGQGGHEQYFGPGTRLTVT.

CDR3 nucleotide sequence: TGTGCCAGCAGCCCACGACAGACGTTCGCGAACACCGGGGAGCTGTTTTTT. It yields the protein CASSPRQTFANTGELFF. This chain links TRBV9 with TRBJ2-2, with D possibly TRBD1 on 5 matching bases. Between the trimmed V and J ends, which lost 4 bases and 0 bases, there was a span of 16 bases. The CDR3 is 17 residues long. CDR1 is SGDLS and CDR2 is YYNGEE in the germline V gene.

This clone has just one count. The rearrangement links TRBV21-1 to TRBJ2-5; the table assigns TRBD2, which was not confirmed against the DNA. TRBV21-1 is described as a pseudogene. CDR3 size: 13 residues. As DNA, the CDR3 is TGTGCCAGCAGCAAAGCGGGACTAGGGACCCAGTACTTC. Protein product: CASSKAGLGTQYF.

This sequence joins TRBV5-1 and TRBJ2-7, with 7 positions matching TRBD1. The CDR3 extends over 15 amino acids. V lost 3 bases to trimming and J lost 5 bases; unmatched junction nucleotides: 11. The germline CDR1 and CDR2 sequences are SGHRS and YFSETQ. The CDR3 DNA reads TGCGCCAGCAGCTCAACCGGGACAGAGTGGGACGAGCAGTACTTC. Its protein product is CASSSTGTEWDEQYF.

J is TRBJ1-1 and V is TRBV30; a possible D gene is TRBD1 (5 bases). Germline V lookup: CDR1 GTSNPN, CDR2 SVGIG (reference sequence). V gave up 8 bases and J gave up 4 bases, with 17 bases separating them. CDR3 length: 13 amino acids. CDR3 in DNA: TGTGCCCAAAAACCTTGGCAGGGCACTGAAGCTTTCTTT. Residues: CAQKPWQGTEAFF.

This chain links TRBV6-5 with TRBJ1-3, with D maybe TRBD1 (6 bases). This CDR3 spans 15 amino acids. Germline-derived CDR1 and CDR2 are MNHEY and SVGAGI. With 0 bases removed from V and 0 bases from J, the gap between germline ends came to 6 bases. The CDR3 bases are TGTGCCAGCAGTTACTCGGACAGCTCTGGAAACACCATATATTTT. Its protein product is CASSYSDSSGNTIYF.

The chain joins TRBV4-3 to TRBJ1-4, with D tentatively TRBD1 (6 bases). The CDR3 is 16 residues long. Between the trimmed V and J ends, which lost 1 base and 3 bases, there was a span of 12 bases. CDR1 LGHNA and CDR2 YSLEER come from the germline V gene. The CDR3 DNA reads as TGCGCCAGCAGCCAAGTTGTTGGACAGTCTAATGAAAAACTGTTTTTT. It is translated as CASSQVVGQSNEKLFF.

The CDR3 spells CASSRNPGLLLRRTEKLFF. CDR3 bases: TGTGCCAGCAGCCGAAATCCGGGACTTCTTCTCAGACGAACTGAAAAACTGTTTTTT. J is TRBJ1-4 and V is TRBV28, with D possibly TRBD1 on 5 matching bases. The CDR3 contains 19 residues. V was shortened by 6 bases and J by 7 bases, with 30 bases between the two germline ends. Germline CDR1 is MDHEN and CDR2 is SYDVKM.

The rearrangement links TRBV24-1 to TRBJ2-5; a weak D match, TRBD2 (5 bases). Germline assignment: CDR1 KGHDR and CDR2 SFDVKD. CDR3 size: 14 residues. Trimming pared 3 bases from V and 4 bases from J, leaving 11 bases between. The CDR3 here is CATSDPKGRETQYF. Written as DNA, the CDR3 is TGTGCCACCAGTGATCCCAAAGGGAGAGAGACCCAGTACTTC.

The CDR3 coding sequence is TGTGCTAGTTCGGAAGACAGGCCCTACTCCTACGAGCAGTACTTC. It specifies CASSEDRPYSYEQYF. The genes are TRBV12-5 and TRBJ2-7; TRBD1 is a possible D gene (6 bases). This CDR3 contains 15 residues. The germline CDR1 and CDR2 sequences are LGHNT and FRNRAP. The V end lost 8 bases, the J end lost 0 bases, and 17 bases lay between the germline ends.

The rearrangement links TRBV5-1 to TRBJ2-1; TRBD1 aligns across 7 bases. Germline values: CDR1 SGHRS, CDR2 YFSETQ. V dropped 4 bases and J dropped 7; count of bases not matched to a gene: 5. This CDR3 is built from 13 residues. The CDR3 sequence: CASSPGQVNEQFF. The DNA for the CDR3 is TGCGCCAGCAGCCCCGGACAGGTTAATGAGCAGTTCTTC. Together with reference TRBV5-1 and TRBJ2-1, the CDR3 gives the full variable domain: KAGVTQTPRYLIKTRGQQVTLSCSPISGHRSVSWYQQTPGQGLQFLFEYFSETQRNKGNFPGRFSGRQFSNSRSEMNVSTLELGDSALYLCASSPGQVNEQFFGPGTRLTVL.

The chain has TRBV7-2 and TRBJ1-2; tentative D call: TRBD1 (5 bases). The CDR3 totals 15 residues. Germline V gene sequence: CDR1 SGHTA, CDR2 FQGNSA. Trimming stripped 0 bases from V and 8 bases from J, with 16 bases between. The CDR3 protein is CASSLASARERGYTF. CDR3 nucleotide sequence: TGTGCCAGCAGCTTAGCATCGGCCAGGGAACGGGGCTACACCTTC.

The chain combines TRBV5-4 with TRBJ2-7; 10 bases match TRBD2. V trimming: 4 bases; J trimming: 4 bases; junction bases outside the gene matches: 11. Germline CDR1 is SGHNT and CDR2 is YYREEE (reference sequence). The CDR3 is 16 residues long. In DNA form, the CDR3 reads TGTGCCAGCAGCCCTCCGGGACTAGCGCAAAGTTACGAGCAGTACTTC. It is translated as CASSPPGLAQSYEQYF.

This chain connects TRBV4-2 to TRBJ1-2; maybe TRBD1 (5 bases). This CDR3 is built from 14 residues. Trimming removed 1 base at V and 5 bases at J, with 11 bases between. The germline V gene encodes CDR1 LGHNA and CDR2 YNFKEQ. CDR3 in DNA: TGTGCCAGCAGCCAAGCGGGGGGGGAATATGGCTACACCTTC. Translation: CASSQAGGEYGYTF.

The chain's CDR3 is CASSFSKGAKTEAFF. CDR3 nucleotide sequence: TGTGCCAGCAGCTTTTCGAAGGGAGCTAAGACTGAAGCTTTCTTT. The chain joins TRBV13 to TRBJ1-1; D is unclear. CDR1 and CDR2 (germline): PRHDT, FYEKMQ (reference sequence). Trimming shortened V by 3 bases and J by 5 bases, and 16 bases separated the two germline ends. This CDR3 has 15 amino acids.